The clone carrying this T cell receptor beta chain appeared a single time. Antigen specificity is unknown. These data are taken from a study of cytomegalovirus exposure and HLA in healthy donors. Study observations and caveats: For most subjects, TCR beta sequences were reported to predict HLA-A and HLA-B alleles with accuracy. The study recorded 150 to 200 TCR beta chains that were cytomegalovirus-associated. Per a later analysis, about 15,000 TCR beta sequences showed association with HLA alleles at 0.05 false discovery rate. Analyzed later, association rates of TCRs varied across HLA loci, with DRB1 most and HLA-C fewest.

V shed 5 bases, J shed 5 bases, and the junction held 5 bases outside the gene matches. Germline CDR1 and CDR2: SNHLY and FYNNEI. This CDR3 spans 15 amino acids. 13 Jbeta primers and 60 Vbeta primers were used for the PCR. The assay was immunoSEQ multiplex PCR, and TCRdb's table has in-frame clones only and misses some. The sample has under 90,000 clones; over 70% are singletons. This TCR came from a woman in her 40s in good health and CMV-seronegative. The sample was PBMCs. The V and J genes are TRBV2 and TRBJ2-2; TRBD1 aligns across 10 bases. The CDR3 region has the DNA TGTGCCAGCAGTCGGGACAGGGGTGGTACCGGGGAGCTGTTTTTT. It is translated as CASSRDRGGTGELFF.